The present T cell receptor (beta chain) was sequenced within a study of blood T cell repertoires in COVID-19. Study in general: Specimens from acute and convalescent COVID-19 originated in the United States, Italy and Spain. T cells, B-cell-depleted T cells, or PBMCs supplied cDNA or gDNA.

The CDR3 covers 16 residues. The germline V gene has CDR1 MNHEY and CDR2 SMNVEV (reference sequence). Trimming at V came to 2 bases and at J to 3 bases, leaving 5 bases not matched to a gene. Authors' analysis steps: Estimation of nucleated cell counts relied on the amplification of reference gene primers. The protocol was immunoSEQ multiplex PCR, while the TCRdb copy is restricted to in-frame clones and leaves out a portion. That table gives V, J and clone size, and the DNA gave D and trimming. The table has approximately 74,000 clones, just under 80% seen once; the top ten hold around 50%. The chain carries TRBV27 and TRBJ1-5; 9 nucleotides align to TRBD1. Sequencing was done on a sample of peripheral blood. The clonotype originates from a human donor in a cohort sampled during active COVID-19. The CDR3 here is CASSLRGTGYNQPQHF. Here the CDR3 DNA reads TGTGCCAGCAGTTTACGCGGGACAGGGTACAATCAGCCCCAGCATTTT.